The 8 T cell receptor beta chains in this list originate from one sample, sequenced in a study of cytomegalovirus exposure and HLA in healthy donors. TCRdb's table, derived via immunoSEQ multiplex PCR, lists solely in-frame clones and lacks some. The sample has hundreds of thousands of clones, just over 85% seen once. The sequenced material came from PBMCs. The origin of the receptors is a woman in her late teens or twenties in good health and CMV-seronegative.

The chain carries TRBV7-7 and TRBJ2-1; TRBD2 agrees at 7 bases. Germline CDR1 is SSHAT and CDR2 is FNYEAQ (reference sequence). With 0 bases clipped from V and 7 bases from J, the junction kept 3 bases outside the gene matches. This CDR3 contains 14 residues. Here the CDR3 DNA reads TGTGCCAGCAGCTTAGCGGGGGGGTCAAATGAGCAGTTCTTC. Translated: CASSLAGGSNEQFF.

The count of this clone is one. CDR3 nucleotides: TGTGCCAGCAGCAATGCAGGGGTGAGCAATCAGCCCCAGCATTTT. Translation: CASSNAGVSNQPQHF. The V call is TRBV28, the J call TRBJ1-5; possible D gene TRBD1, 6 bases. The ends were cut back, 6 bases at V and 1 base at J, with 13 bases in the middle. The CDR3 is made up of 15 amino acids. CDR1 and CDR2 (germline): MDHEN, SYDVKM. Using reference TRBV28 and TRBJ1-5 for the parts outside the CDR3, the full variable domain is DVKVTQSSRYLVKRTGEKVFLECVQDMDHENMFWYRQDPGLGLRLIYFSYDVKMKEKGDIPEGYSVSREKKERFSLILESASTNQTSMYLCASSNAGVSNQPQHFGDGTRLSIL.

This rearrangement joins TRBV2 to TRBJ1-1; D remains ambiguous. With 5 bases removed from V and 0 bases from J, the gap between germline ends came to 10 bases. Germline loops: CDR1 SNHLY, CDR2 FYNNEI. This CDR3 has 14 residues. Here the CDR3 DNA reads TGTGCCAGCAGTTTGGGCAGGATGAACACTGAAGCTTTCTTT. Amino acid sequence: CASSLGRMNTEAFF.

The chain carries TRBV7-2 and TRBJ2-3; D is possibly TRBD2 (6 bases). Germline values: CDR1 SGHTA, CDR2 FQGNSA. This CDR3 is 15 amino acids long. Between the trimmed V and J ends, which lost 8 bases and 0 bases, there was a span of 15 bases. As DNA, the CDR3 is TGTGCCAGCGCCATAGCGGTGGGTAGCACAGATACGCAGTATTTT. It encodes CASAIAVGSTDTQYF.

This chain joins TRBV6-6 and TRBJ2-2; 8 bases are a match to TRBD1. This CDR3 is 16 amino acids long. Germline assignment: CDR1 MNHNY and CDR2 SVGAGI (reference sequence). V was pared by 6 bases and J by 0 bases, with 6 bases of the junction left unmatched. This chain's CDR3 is CASRSKDRANTGELFF. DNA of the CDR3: TGTGCCAGCAGATCTAAGGACAGGGCGAACACCGGGGAGCTGTTTTTT.

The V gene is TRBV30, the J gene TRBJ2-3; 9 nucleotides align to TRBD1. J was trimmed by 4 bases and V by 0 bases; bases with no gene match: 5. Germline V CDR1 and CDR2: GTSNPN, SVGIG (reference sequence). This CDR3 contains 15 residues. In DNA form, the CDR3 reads TGTGCCTGGAGTGTCTGGGACAGGGTGCCAGATACGCAGTATTTT. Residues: CAWSVWDRVPDTQYF.

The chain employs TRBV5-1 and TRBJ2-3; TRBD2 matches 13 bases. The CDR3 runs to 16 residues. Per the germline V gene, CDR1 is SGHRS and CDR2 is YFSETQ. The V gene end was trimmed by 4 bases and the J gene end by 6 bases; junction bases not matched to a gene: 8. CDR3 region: CASSKTSGGRGDTQYF. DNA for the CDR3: TGCGCCAGCAGCAAGACTAGCGGGGGGCGCGGGGATACGCAGTATTTT.

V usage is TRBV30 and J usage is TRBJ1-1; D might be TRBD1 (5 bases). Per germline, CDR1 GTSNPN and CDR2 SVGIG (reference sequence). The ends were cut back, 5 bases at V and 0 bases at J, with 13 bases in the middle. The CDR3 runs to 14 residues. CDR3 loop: CAWSGILMNTEAFF. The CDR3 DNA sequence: TGTGCCTGGTCAGGGATACTCATGAACACTGAAGCTTTCTTT.